Below, 7 T cell receptor beta chains from the same sample are listed, as sequenced in a study of T cell responses to AZD1222 COVID-19 vaccine. Sequencing used immunoSEQ multiplex PCR; TCRdb keeps in-frame clones, though not all of them. The table records about 75,000 clones, approximately 90% of them present only once. The sample consisted of peripheral blood, taken 28 days after the second dose of the MenACWY control vaccine. All receptors derive from an adult who received the MenACWY meningococcal vaccine as a control.

V is TRBV6-1 and J is TRBJ1-2; D possibly corresponds to TRBD1 (5 bases). Germline CDR1 MNHNS, CDR2 SASEGT. CDR3 length equals 18 residues. The V end was cut by 1 base, the J end by 2 bases, with 20 bases between. CDR3 DNA sequence: TGTGCCAGCAGTGAAGGGGGTTTGGGCAGGGCGTCGAACTATGGCTACACCTTC. It yields the protein CASSEGGLGRASNYGYTF.

The CDR3 is CASSLTGSSYNEQFF. DNA for the CDR3: TGTGCCAGCAGCCTGACAGGAAGCTCCTACAATGAGCAGTTCTTC. The V call is TRBV6-5, the J call TRBJ2-1; possibly TRBD1 for D (6 bases). The CDR3 spans 15 residues. CDR1 MNHEY and CDR2 SVGAGI come from the germline V gene. The ends were cut back, 6 bases at V and 0 bases at J, with 12 bases in the middle.

This clone has just a few counts. V and J are TRBV15 and TRBJ1-1; D perhaps matches TRBD1 (6 bases). Germline values: CDR1 LNHNV, CDR2 YYDKDF (reference sequence). This CDR3 is built from 17 residues. The V end lost 3 bases, the J end lost 4 bases, and 21 bases lay between the germline ends. The chain's CDR3 is CATSSHLGGRVGTEAFF. The DNA of the CDR3 is TGTGCCACCAGCAGTCATCTGGGGGGGCGCGTTGGCACTGAAGCTTTCTTT.

This chain links TRBV5-1 with TRBJ1-6; D ambiguous. In germline, CDR1 is SGHRS, CDR2 YFSETQ. With 1 base removed from V and 9 bases from J, the gap between germline ends came to 14 bases. The CDR3 has 15 residues. The CDR3 sequence is CASSLSGKSGSPLHF. DNA for the CDR3: TGCGCCAGCAGCTTGAGTGGTAAAAGTGGTTCACCCCTCCACTTT.

The chain combines TRBV7-8 with TRBJ1-5, with unresolved D. The germline V gene has CDR1 SGHVS and CDR2 FQNEAQ. Trimming removed 1 base at V and 3 bases at J, with 13 bases between. The CDR3 consists of 16 residues. The DNA of the CDR3 is TGTGCCAGCAGCTTAGGAACCCCTCCTAACAATCAGCCCCAGCATTTT. Its protein is CASSLGTPPNNQPQHF.

The V call is TRBV7-8, the J call TRBJ1-6; no definite D call. The CDR3 is 12 residues long. Trimming took 0 bases from V and 8 from J, leaving 2 bases between them. The V gene's germline CDR1 is SGHVS and CDR2 FQNEAQ. CDR3 loop: CASSLADSPLHF. Written as DNA, the CDR3 is TGTGCCAGCAGCTTAGCTGATTCACCCCTCCACTTT.

The genes are TRBV4-3 and TRBJ2-5; D gene ambiguous. In germline, CDR1 is LGHNA, CDR2 YSLEER. The V gene lost 0 bases and the J gene lost 1 base, with 6 bases spanning the gap. This CDR3 contains 14 residues. CDR3: CASSQDNSQETQYF. The CDR3, as DNA: TGCGCCAGCAGCCAAGATAACAGCCAAGAGACCCAGTACTTC.